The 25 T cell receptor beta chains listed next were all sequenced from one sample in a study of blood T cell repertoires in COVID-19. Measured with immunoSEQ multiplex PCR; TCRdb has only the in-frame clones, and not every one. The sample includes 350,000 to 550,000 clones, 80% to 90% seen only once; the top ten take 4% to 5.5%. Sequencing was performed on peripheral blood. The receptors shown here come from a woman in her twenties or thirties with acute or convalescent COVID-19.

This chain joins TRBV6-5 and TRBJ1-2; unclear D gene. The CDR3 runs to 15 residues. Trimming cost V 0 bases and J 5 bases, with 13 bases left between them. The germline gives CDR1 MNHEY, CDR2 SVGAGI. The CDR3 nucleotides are TGTGCCAGCAGTTACTCCGACCCCCGCGGGTATGGCTACACCTTC. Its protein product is CASSYSDPRGYGYTF.

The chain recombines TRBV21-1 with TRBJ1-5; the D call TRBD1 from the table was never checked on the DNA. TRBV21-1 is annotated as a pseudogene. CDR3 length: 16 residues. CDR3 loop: CASSKARRFFHQPQHF. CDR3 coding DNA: TGTGCCAGCAGCAAAGCCCGCAGGTTCTTTCATCAGCCCCAGCATTTT.

In nucleotides, the CDR3 is TGCAGCGTTGAAACGGGACAGCGGAGAAACTACACCTTC. Translating gives CSVETGQRRNYTF. The J gene is TRBJ1-2, the V gene TRBV29-1; the match to TRBD1 covers 7 bases. Germline V lookup: CDR1 SQVTM, CDR2 ANQGSEA. CDR3 length: 13 amino acids. The trim removed 2 bases at V and 10 bases at J, leaving 10 bases unmatched.

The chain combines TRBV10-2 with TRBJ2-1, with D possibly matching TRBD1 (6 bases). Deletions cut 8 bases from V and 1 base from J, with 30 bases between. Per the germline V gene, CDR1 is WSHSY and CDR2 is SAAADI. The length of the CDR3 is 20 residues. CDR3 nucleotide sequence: TGCGCCAGCGAAACCGGGACACAGAAACAAGGGCTTAGATCCTACAATGAGCAGTTCTTC. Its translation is CASETGTQKQGLRSYNEQFF.

The CDR3 DNA reads TGCGCCAGCAGCCAAGTGGGAGCGGGGTGGGAGACCCAGTACTTC. Translation gives CASSQVGAGWETQYF. V usage is TRBV4-1 and J usage is TRBJ2-5; TRBD2 matches at 7 bases. Trimming cost V 1 base and J 5 bases; bases outside gene matches: 7. This CDR3 is built from 15 residues. Germline CDR1 is MGHRA and CDR2 is YSYEKL.

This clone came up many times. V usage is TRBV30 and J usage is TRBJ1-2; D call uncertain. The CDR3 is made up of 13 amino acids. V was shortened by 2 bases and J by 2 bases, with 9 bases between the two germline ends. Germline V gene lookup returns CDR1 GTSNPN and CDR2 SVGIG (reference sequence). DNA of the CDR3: TGTGCCTGGAGTCATTATGGCAACTATGGCTACACCTTC. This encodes CAWSHYGNYGYTF.

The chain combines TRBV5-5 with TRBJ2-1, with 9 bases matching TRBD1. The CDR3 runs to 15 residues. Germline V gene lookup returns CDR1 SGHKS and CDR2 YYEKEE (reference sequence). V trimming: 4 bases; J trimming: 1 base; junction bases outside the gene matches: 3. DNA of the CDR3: TGTGCCAGCAGCACGGACAGGGGTTCCTACAATGAGCAGTTCTTC. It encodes CASSTDRGSYNEQFF.

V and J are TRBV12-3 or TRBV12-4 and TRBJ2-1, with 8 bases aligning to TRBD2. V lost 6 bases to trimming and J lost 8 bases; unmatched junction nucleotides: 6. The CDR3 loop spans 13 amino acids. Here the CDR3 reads CASSLGLDDEQFF. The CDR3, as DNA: TGTGCCAGCAGCCTGGGACTAGACGATGAGCAGTTCTTC.

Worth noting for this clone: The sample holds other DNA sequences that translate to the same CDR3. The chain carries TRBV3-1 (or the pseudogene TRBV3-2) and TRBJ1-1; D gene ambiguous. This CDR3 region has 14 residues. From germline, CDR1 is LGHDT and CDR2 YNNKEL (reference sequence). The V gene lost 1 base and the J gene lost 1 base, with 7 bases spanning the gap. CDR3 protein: CASSQGPGNTEAFF. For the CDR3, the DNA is TGTGCCAGCAGCCAAGGCCCAGGGAACACTGAAGCTTTCTTT.

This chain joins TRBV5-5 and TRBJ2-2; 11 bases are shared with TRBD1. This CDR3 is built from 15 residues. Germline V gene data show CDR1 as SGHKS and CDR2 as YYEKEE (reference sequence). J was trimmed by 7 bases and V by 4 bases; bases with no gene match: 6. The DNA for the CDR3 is TGTGCCAGCAGCACCCGGGACAGGGGGATCGGGGAGCTGTTTTTT. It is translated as CASSTRDRGIGELFF.

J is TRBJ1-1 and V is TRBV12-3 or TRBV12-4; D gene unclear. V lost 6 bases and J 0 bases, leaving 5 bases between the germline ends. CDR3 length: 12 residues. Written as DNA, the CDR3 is TGTGCCAGCAGGAGGATGAACACTGAAGCTTTCTTT. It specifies CASRRMNTEAFF.

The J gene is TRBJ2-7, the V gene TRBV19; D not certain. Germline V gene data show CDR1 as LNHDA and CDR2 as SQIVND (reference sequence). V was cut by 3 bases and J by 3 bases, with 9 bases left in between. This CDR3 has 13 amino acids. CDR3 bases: TGTGCCAGTAGTATCAGCTACTACTACGAGCAGTACTTC. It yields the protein CASSISYYYEQYF.

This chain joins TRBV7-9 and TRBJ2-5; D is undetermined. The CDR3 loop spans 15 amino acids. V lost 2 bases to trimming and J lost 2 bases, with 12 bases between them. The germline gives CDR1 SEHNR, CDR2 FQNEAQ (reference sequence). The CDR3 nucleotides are TGTGCCAGCAGCTTAACCTGGAACAGACAAGAGACCCAGTACTTC. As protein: CASSLTWNRQETQYF.

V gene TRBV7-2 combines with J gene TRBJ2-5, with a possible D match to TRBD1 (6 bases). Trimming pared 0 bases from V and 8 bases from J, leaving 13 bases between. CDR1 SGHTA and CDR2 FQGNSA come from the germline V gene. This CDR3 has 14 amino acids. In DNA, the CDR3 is TGTGCCAGCAGCTTAGCCCGGGACATGGGAACCCAGTACTTC. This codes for CASSLARDMGTQYF.

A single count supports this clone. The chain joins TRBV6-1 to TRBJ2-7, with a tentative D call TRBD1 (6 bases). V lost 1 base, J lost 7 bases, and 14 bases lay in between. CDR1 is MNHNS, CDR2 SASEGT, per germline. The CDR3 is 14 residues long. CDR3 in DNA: TGTGCCAGCAGTGAAGGAAACAGGGTTGGAGAGCAGTACTTC. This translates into CASSEGNRVGEQYF.

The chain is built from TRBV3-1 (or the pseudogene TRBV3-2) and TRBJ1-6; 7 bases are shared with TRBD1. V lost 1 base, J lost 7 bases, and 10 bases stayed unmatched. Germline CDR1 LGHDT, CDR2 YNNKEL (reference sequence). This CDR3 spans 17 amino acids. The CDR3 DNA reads TGTGCCAGCAGCCAAGGTTCGTTCGGGACAGTAAATTCACCCCTCCACTTT. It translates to CASSQGSFGTVNSPLHF.

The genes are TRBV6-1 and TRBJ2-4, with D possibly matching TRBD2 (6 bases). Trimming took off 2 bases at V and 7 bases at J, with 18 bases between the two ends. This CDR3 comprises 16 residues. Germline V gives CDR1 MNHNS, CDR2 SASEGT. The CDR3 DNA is TGTGCCAGCAGTGAATGGGGCGTGGGGGGAGGTAACATTCAGTACTTC. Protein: CASSEWGVGGGNIQYF.

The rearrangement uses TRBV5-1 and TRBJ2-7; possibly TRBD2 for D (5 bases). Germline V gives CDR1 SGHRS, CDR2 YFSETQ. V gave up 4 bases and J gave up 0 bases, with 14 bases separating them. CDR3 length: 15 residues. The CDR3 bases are TGCGCCAGCAGCACCTCGACTGGGAGCTCCTACGAGCAGTACTTC. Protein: CASSTSTGSSYEQYF.

CDR3 nucleotide sequence: TGTGCCAGCAGCTTGACCTACAGGGGACTCTACGAGCAGTACTTC. This encodes CASSLTYRGLYEQYF. The gene calls are TRBV5-5 and TRBJ2-7, with D possibly matching TRBD1 (7 bases). Germline lookup yields CDR1 SGHKS and CDR2 YYEKEE (reference sequence). V gave up 1 base and J gave up 3 bases, with 14 bases separating them. This CDR3 region has 15 residues.

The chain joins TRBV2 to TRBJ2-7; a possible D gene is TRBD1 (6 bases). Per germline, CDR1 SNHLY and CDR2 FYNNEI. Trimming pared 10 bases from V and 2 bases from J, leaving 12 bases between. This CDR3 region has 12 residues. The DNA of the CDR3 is TGTGCCACCCGACAGGCGACCTACGAGCAGTACTTC. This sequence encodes CATRQATYEQYF.

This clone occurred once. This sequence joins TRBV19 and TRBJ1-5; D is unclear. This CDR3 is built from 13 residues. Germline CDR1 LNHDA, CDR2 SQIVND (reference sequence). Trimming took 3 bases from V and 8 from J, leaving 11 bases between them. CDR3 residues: CASSIGLLKPQHF. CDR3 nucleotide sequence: TGTGCCAGTAGTATCGGACTGCTGAAGCCCCAGCATTTT.

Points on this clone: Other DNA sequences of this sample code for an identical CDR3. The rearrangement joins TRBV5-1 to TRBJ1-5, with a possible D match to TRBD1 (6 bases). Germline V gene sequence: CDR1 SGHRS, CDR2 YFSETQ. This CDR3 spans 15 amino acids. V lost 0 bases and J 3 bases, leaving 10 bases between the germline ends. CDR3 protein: CASSLAGGNNQPQHF. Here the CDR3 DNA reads TGCGCCAGCAGCTTGGCGGGGGGCAACAATCAGCCCCAGCATTTT. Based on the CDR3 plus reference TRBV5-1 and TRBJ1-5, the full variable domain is KAGVTQTPRYLIKTRGQQVTLSCSPISGHRSVSWYQQTPGQGLQFLFEYFSETQRNKGNFPGRFSGRQFSNSRSEMNVSTLELGDSALYLCASSLAGGNNQPQHFGDGTRLSIL.

The CDR3 sequence is CASIGYDGYTF. The CDR3 DNA follows: TGTGCCAGCATCGGTTACGATGGCTACACCTTC. The chain is built from TRBV19 and TRBJ1-2; D is unresolved. The CDR3 runs to 11 residues. Trimming took 9 bases from V and 6 from J, leaving 11 bases between them. Germline V lookup: CDR1 LNHDA, CDR2 SQIVND (reference sequence).

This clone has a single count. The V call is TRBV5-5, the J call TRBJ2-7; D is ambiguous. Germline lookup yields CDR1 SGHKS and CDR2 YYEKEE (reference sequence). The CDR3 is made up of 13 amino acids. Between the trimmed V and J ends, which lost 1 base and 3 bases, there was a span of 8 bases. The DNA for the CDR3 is TGTGCCAGCAGCTTGAACAGTAACTACGAGCAGTACTTC. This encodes CASSLNSNYEQYF.

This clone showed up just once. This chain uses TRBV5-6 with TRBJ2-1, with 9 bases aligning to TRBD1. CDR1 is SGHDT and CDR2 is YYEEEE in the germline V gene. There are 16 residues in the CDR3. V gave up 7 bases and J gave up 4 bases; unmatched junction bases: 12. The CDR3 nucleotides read TGTGCCAGCGCCGGGACAGGGCCCTCATATTACAATGAGCAGTTCTTC. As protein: CASAGTGPSYYNEQFF. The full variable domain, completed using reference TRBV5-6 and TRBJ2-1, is DAGVTQSPTHLIKTRGQQVTLRCSPKSGHDTVSWYQQALGQGPQFIFQYYEEEERQRGNFPDRFSGHQFPNYSSELNVNALLLGDSALYLCASAGTGPSYYNEQFFGPGTRLTVL.